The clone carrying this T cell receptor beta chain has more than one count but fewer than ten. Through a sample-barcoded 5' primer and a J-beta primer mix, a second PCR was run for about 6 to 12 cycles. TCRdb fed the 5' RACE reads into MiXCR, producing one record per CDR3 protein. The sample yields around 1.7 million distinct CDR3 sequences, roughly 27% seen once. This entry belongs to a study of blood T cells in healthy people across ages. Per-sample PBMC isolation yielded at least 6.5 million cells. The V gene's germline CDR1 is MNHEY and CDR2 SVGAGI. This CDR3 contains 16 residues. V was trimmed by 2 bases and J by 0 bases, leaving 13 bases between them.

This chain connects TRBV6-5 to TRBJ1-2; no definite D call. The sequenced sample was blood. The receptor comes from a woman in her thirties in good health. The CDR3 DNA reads TGTGCCAGCAGTTACGGGGAGATGAGGGCTAACTATGGCTACACCTTC. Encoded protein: CASSYGEMRANYGYTF.